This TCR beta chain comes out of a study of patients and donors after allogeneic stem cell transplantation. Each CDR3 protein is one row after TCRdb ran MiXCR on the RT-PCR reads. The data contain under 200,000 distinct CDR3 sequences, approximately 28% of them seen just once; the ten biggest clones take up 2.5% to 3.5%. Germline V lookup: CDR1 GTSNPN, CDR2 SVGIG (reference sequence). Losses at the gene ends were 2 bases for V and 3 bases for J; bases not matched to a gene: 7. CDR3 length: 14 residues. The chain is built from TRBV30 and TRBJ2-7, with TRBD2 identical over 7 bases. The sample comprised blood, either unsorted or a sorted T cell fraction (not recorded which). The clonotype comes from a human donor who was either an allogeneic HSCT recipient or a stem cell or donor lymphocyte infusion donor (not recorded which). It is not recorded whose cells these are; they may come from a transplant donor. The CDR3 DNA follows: TGTGCCTGGAGTCTTCTGGGAGGGAACTACGAGCAGTACTTC. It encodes CAWSLLGGNYEQYF.